The next 18 T cell receptor beta chains were all read from a single sample in a study of T cells expressing NK-cell markers. From the 5' RACE reads, TCRdb lists one entry per CDR3 protein and no DNA. This repertoire includes about 460,000 distinct CDR3 sequences. The sequenced sample consisted of blood T cells: a sorted CD56 or NKG2C T cell subset, CD4+ or CD8+ T cells, or bulk PBMC T cells (not recorded which). Source of these receptors: a woman aged 45-65 years in good health.

The rearrangement uses TRBV19 and TRBJ2-7; TCRdb selects TRBD2, and the lack of DNA leaves this call unchecked. The CDR3 runs 14 residues. The germline V gene has CDR1 LNHDA and CDR2 SQIVND (reference sequence). This CDR3 reads CASSISSGVYEQYF. The full variable domain, its missing parts supplied by reference TRBV19 and TRBJ2-7, is DGGITQSPKYLFRKEGQNVTLSCEQNLNHDAMYWYRQDPGQGLRLIYYSQIVNDFQKGDIAEGYSVSREKKESFPLTVTSAQKNPTAFYLCASSISSGVYEQYFGPGTRLTVT.

CDR3 amino acids: CASSRAVSSGANVLTF. The V and J genes are TRBV23-1 and TRBJ2-6. TRBV23-1 is treated as an ORF (open reading frame) with a function not yet certain. CDR3 length equals 16 residues.

This chain connects TRBV3-1 to TRBJ1-4. The CDR3 covers 12 residues. CDR1 is LGHDT and CDR2 is YNNKEL in the germline V gene (reference sequence). The CDR3 loop is CASSNWLGKLFF.

The genes are TRBV5-1 and TRBJ2-2; lacking DNA, the TRBD1 call made by TCRdb goes unchecked. The germline V gene has CDR1 SGHRS and CDR2 YFSETQ. This CDR3 has 15 residues. The chain's CDR3 is CASSFRDGYSGELFF.

The CDR3 spells CASRGLADHNEQFF. The rearrangement links TRBV10-1 to TRBJ2-1; TCRdb returns TRBD2, unconfirmable since there is no DNA. CDR3 length: 14 residues. From germline, CDR1 is WNHNN and CDR2 SYGVQD (reference sequence).

V gene TRBV7-6 combines with J gene TRBJ1-5. The CDR3 runs to 12 residues. From germline, CDR1 is SGHVS and CDR2 FNYEAQ. CDR3 loop: CASSPLLGPQHF.

This chain links TRBV24-1 with TRBJ2-3; TCRdb's D gene call, TRBD1, goes unchecked for lack of DNA. This CDR3 is built from 15 residues. CDR1 and CDR2 from the germline V gene are KGHDR and SFDVKD. CDR3 loop: CATSDPTGTTDTQYF.

The chain couples TRBV12-3 or TRBV12-4 to TRBJ2-1. This CDR3 has 14 amino acids. CDR3 sequence: CASSPHLLRNEQFF.

The gene calls are TRBV5-1 and TRBJ2-2; TCRdb picks TRBD2, but there is no DNA to check that call. CDR3 length: 16 amino acids. Germline CDR1 SGHRS, CDR2 YFSETQ. The chain's CDR3 is CASSPGLAGVPGELFF.

V and J are TRBV5-1 and TRBJ1-2; TCRdb names TRBD1, which stays unverified in the absence of DNA. The CDR3 covers 16 residues. Per germline, CDR1 SGHRS and CDR2 YFSETQ. The CDR3 reads CASSLEDRTSIYGYTF.

The gene calls are TRBV2 and TRBJ2-3; TCRdb outputs TRBD1, but without DNA this stays unchecked. The CDR3 length is 14 residues. CDR1 SNHLY and CDR2 FYNNEI come from the germline V gene. The CDR3 spells CASRGRTSTDTQYF.

V gene TRBV5-1 combines with J gene TRBJ2-7; TCRdb indicates TRBD2, and absent DNA this call remains unverified. The CDR3 is 15 amino acids. CDR1 and CDR2 from the germline V gene are SGHRS and YFSETQ. The CDR3 here is CASSPTSGSIYEQYF.

CDR3 sequence reads: CASSQDRLGRAGEQFF. The chain joins TRBV4-1 to TRBJ2-1; the D call from TCRdb, TRBD2, cannot be confirmed without DNA. This CDR3 is 16 amino acids long. Germline V gene lookup returns CDR1 MGHRA and CDR2 YSYEKL.

This sequence joins TRBV9 and TRBJ1-2; absent DNA, TCRdb's TRBD1 call cannot be checked. Germline V gene sequence: CDR1 SGDLS, CDR2 YYNGEE. The CDR3 loop spans 15 amino acids. This chain's CDR3 is CASSVAAQGQSGYTF.

The chain combines TRBV12-3 or TRBV12-4 with TRBJ2-3. CDR3 length: 14 residues. CDR3 sequence: CASSLKTSTDTQYF.

The chain links TRBV24-1 to TRBJ1-4; the TCRdb D gene call, TRBD1, has no DNA to confirm it. This CDR3 comprises 15 residues. Germline V gives CDR1 KGHDR, CDR2 SFDVKD. CDR3 region: CATSDSTGYGEKLFF.

This chain links TRBV4-1 with TRBJ2-5; TCRdb proposes TRBD1, but this gene call is untestable without DNA. The CDR3 length is 13 residues. Germline CDR1 and CDR2: MGHRA and YSYEKL. CDR3 sequence reads: CASSQEEGQTQYF.

The chain is built from TRBV7-2 and TRBJ1-5; with no DNA, the TCRdb D assignment of TRBD1 cannot be verified. Germline loops: CDR1 SGHTA, CDR2 FQGNSA. The CDR3 contains 15 residues. Here the CDR3 reads CASSPGQNSNQPQHF. Full variable domain (missing parts from reference TRBV7-2 and TRBJ1-5): GAGVSQSPSNKVTEKGKDVELRCDPISGHTALYWYRQSLGQGLEFLIYFQGNSAPDKSGLPSDRFSAERTGGSVSTLTIQRTQQEDSAVYLCASSPGQNSNQPQHFGDGTRLSIL.